These 26 T cell receptor beta chains were all obtained from the same sample, sequenced in a study of shared clonotypes between healthy human individuals. Measured with immunoSEQ multiplex PCR; TCRdb has only the in-frame clones, and not every one. The table records around 700,000 clones, around four fifths of them present only once. Sequences were obtained from memory CD4+ T cells sorted from blood. Stated subset: CD45RA-negative fraction. The receptors originated from a woman younger than 45 in good health.

This clone was observed a few times. The J gene is TRBJ1-5, the V gene TRBV7-9, with 8 bases fitting TRBD1. The germline V gene has CDR1 SEHNR and CDR2 FQNEAQ (reference sequence). The CDR3 covers 14 residues. Trimming at V came to 3 bases and at J to 4 bases, leaving 2 bases not matched to a gene. Written as DNA, the CDR3 is TGTGCCAGCAGCTTCGGACAGGGTAATCAGCCCCAGCATTTT. Translation gives CASSFGQGNQPQHF. Complete variable domain (other parts from reference TRBV7-9 and TRBJ1-5): DTGVSQNPRHKITKRGQNVTFRCDPISEHNRLYWYRQTLGQGPEFLTYFQNEAQLEKSRLLSDRFSAERPKGSFSTLEIQRTEQGDSAMYLCASSFGQGNQPQHFGDGTRLSIL.

This rearrangement joins TRBV27 to TRBJ1-5; no definite D call. Trimming removed 4 bases from V and 2 bases from J, with 12 bases in between. The CDR3 runs to 15 residues. Germline V gene data show CDR1 as MNHEY and CDR2 as SMNVEV (reference sequence). CDR3 sequence (DNA): TGTGCCAGCAGTTCGGACTCTGGGCGCAATCAGCCCCAGCATTTT. It is translated as CASSSDSGRNQPQHF.

The chain combines TRBV2 with TRBJ2-1; the D is unclear. Deletions cut 7 bases from V and 13 bases from J, with 17 bases between. Germline loops: CDR1 SNHLY, CDR2 FYNNEI. The CDR3 has 12 amino acids. DNA of the CDR3: TGTGCCAGCATGACCTCTAGTTACCCACAGTTCTTC. Translation: CASMTSSYPQFF.

The chain is built from TRBV5-1 and TRBJ2-7, with unresolved D. With 1 base removed from V and 6 bases from J, the gap between germline ends came to 17 bases. CDR1 is SGHRS, CDR2 YFSETQ, per germline. The CDR3 has 15 amino acids. This chain's CDR3 is CASSLSTTSPGEQYF. The CDR3 region has the DNA TGCGCCAGCAGCTTGAGTACCACTTCCCCGGGCGAGCAGTACTTC.

CDR3 coding DNA: TGTGCCAGCAGTTTAGTTCCGACAGGGGGCCACTACGAGCAGTACTTC. This encodes CASSLVPTGGHYEQYF. V and J are TRBV28 and TRBJ2-7, with TRBD1 identical over 10 bases. CDR3 length equals 16 residues. The ends lost 2 bases at V and 3 bases at J; junction bases unmatched: 7. Germline V lookup: CDR1 MDHEN, CDR2 SYDVKM.

The chain has TRBV23-1 and TRBJ1-5, with 7 bases that match TRBD1. TRBV23-1 is classed as an ORF, of uncertain function. This CDR3 is 17 amino acids long. V shed 7 bases and J 0 bases; nucleotides not matched to a gene: 12. As DNA, the CDR3 is TGCGCCAGCACGAAGGGAGACAGGGCTGATAGCAATCAGCCCCAGCATTTT. Encoded protein: CASTKGDRADSNQPQHF.

This chain uses TRBV18 with TRBJ2-1, with D possibly TRBD1 on 5 matching bases. CDR3 length: 15 amino acids. CDR1 and CDR2 (germline): KGHSH, LQKENI. V was cut by 2 bases and J by 16 bases, with 24 bases left in between. CDR3 DNA sequence: TGTGCCAGCTCACCAGGGAACAATAGGAAGGACACGTCTTTCTTC. Encoded protein: CASSPGNNRKDTSFF.

This sequence joins TRBV15 and TRBJ2-7; D is uncertain. V was trimmed by 0 bases and J by 0 bases, leaving 9 bases between them. The CDR3 is made up of 15 amino acids. Germline V gene data show CDR1 as LNHNV and CDR2 as YYDKDF (reference sequence). The CDR3 sequence is CATSRDLQSSYEQYF. CDR3 coding DNA: TGTGCCACCAGCAGAGATCTGCAGAGCTCCTACGAGCAGTACTTC.

The chain is built from TRBV7-2 and TRBJ2-5; D possibly matches TRBD1 or TRBD2 (6 bases each). V lost 4 bases, J lost 4 bases, and 16 bases lay in between. Per the germline V gene, CDR1 is SGHTA and CDR2 is FQGNSA. The CDR3 is made up of 15 amino acids. CDR3 nucleotides: TGTGCCAGCAGCTCTAGCGAGACAGGCCGAGAGACCCAGTACTTC. This codes for CASSSSETGRETQYF.

V usage is TRBV19 and J usage is TRBJ1-5; D is uncertain. Germline lookup yields CDR1 LNHDA and CDR2 SQIVND (reference sequence). The V end was cut by 1 base, the J end by 6 bases, with 4 bases between. This CDR3 spans 12 amino acids. CDR3 coding DNA: TGTGCCAGTAGTATAGTCGCTCAGCCCCAGCATTTT. Encoded protein: CASSIVAQPQHF.

The CDR3 sequence: CASSARRAGDEQFF. The CDR3 DNA reads as TGCGCCAGCAGTGCTCGGAGGGCCGGGGATGAGCAGTTCTTC. The gene calls are TRBV10-1 and TRBJ2-1; maybe TRBD2 (6 bases). The CDR3 is made up of 14 amino acids. The germline CDR1 and CDR2 sequences are WNHNN and SYGVQD (reference sequence). The ends were cut back, 4 bases at V and 8 bases at J, with 15 bases in the middle.

This sequence joins TRBV5-4 and TRBJ1-4; D ambiguous. Trimming removed 5 bases from V and 8 bases from J, with 19 bases in between. Germline CDR1 is SGHNT and CDR2 is YYREEE (reference sequence). The CDR3 spans 15 residues. CDR3 nucleotide sequence: TGTGCCAGCAGACGCGGCCCCTTTGAGGCCGAAAAACTGTTTTTT. This sequence encodes CASRRGPFEAEKLFF.

The gene calls are TRBV29-1 and TRBJ2-7, with TRBD1 identical over 7 bases. This CDR3 is 13 amino acids long. CDR1 SQVTM and CDR2 ANQGSEA come from the germline V gene. The V segment lost 8 bases and the J segment 2 bases; nucleotides outside the gene matches: 9. In nucleotides, the CDR3 is TGCAGCTACAGGACAGGTTCTCCCTACGAGCAGTACTTC. As protein: CSYRTGSPYEQYF.

The chain is built from TRBV30 and TRBJ1-1, with D hard to call. The ends were cut back, 3 bases at V and 0 bases at J, with 8 bases in the middle. This CDR3 has 13 amino acids. The germline CDR1 and CDR2 sequences are GTSNPN and SVGIG (reference sequence). CDR3 DNA: TGTGCCTGGAGGTCGGGGTTGAACACTGAAGCTTTCTTT. This sequence encodes CAWRSGLNTEAFF. Full variable domain (remainder filled in from reference TRBV30 and TRBJ1-1): SQTIHQWPATLVQPVGSPLSLECTVEGTSNPNLYWYRQAAGRGLQLLFYSVGIGQISSEVPQNLSASRPQDRQFILSSKKLLLSDSGFYLCAWRSGLNTEAFFGQGTRLTVV.

The V and J genes are TRBV28 and TRBJ1-2; 11 nucleotides match TRBD1. V was pared by 6 bases and J by 3 bases, with 3 bases of the junction left unmatched. The CDR3 consists of 14 residues. Germline V gene lookup returns CDR1 MDHEN and CDR2 SYDVKM. The CDR3 bases are TGTGCCAGCAGCGGGACAGGGGGGTACTATGGCTACACCTTC. Its translation is CASSGTGGYYGYTF.

V gene TRBV7-5 combines with J gene TRBJ2-3; TRBD2 is the table's D call and was not checked against the DNA. TRBV7-5 is assigned pseudogene status. CDR3 size: 15 residues. Written as DNA, the CDR3 is TGTGTCAGAAGCTTAGCTGGGACTAGCGGTCGGGAGCAGTATTTT. Translating it yields CVRSLAGTSGREQYF.

The gene calls are TRBV5-1 and TRBJ2-7; 9 positions agree with TRBD1. In germline, CDR1 is SGHRS, CDR2 YFSETQ. J gave up 5 bases and V 0 bases, and 3 bases lay outside the gene matches. CDR3 length: 14 amino acids. The CDR3 region has the DNA TGCGCCAGCAGCTTGGTGACAGGGGGGAACGAGCAGTACTTC. It yields the protein CASSLVTGGNEQYF.

As for this clone: The junction departs from the called germline gene at one end, perhaps through a read error. The gene calls are TRBV5-1 and TRBJ2-7; 15 positions match TRBD2. Germline values: CDR1 SGHRS, CDR2 YFSETQ. The CDR3 is 16 amino acids. The CDR3: CASSLGLAGGPYEQYF. DNA of the CDR3: TGTGCCAGCAGCTTAGGACTAGCGGGAGGGCCATACGAGCAGTACTTC.

The gene calls are TRBV7-2 and TRBJ1-2; TRBD1 aligns across 7 bases. The CDR3 contains 14 residues. Germline CDR1 reads SGHTA; CDR2 reads FQGNSA. V gave up 6 bases and J gave up 8 bases; unmatched junction bases: 12. Written as DNA, the CDR3 is TGTGCCAGCAGTTACACCGGGACAGTAGGAGGCTACACCTTC. Protein sequence: CASSYTGTVGGYTF.

The chain has TRBV4-2 and TRBJ2-7, with 8 nucleotides matching TRBD2. The CDR3 has 16 amino acids. V lost 3 bases, J lost 4 bases, and 11 bases stayed unmatched. Germline CDR1 reads LGHNA; CDR2 reads YNFKEQ. CDR3 residues: CASSQRVAGKAYEQYF. The CDR3 nucleotides read TGTGCCAGCAGCCAGAGGGTAGCGGGAAAAGCTTACGAGCAGTACTTC.

The V gene is TRBV7-9, the J gene TRBJ2-2; 9 positions match TRBD1. The CDR3 runs to 16 residues. J gave up 6 bases and V 4 bases, and 9 bases lay outside the gene matches. The germline CDR1 and CDR2 sequences are SEHNR and FQNEAQ (reference sequence). CDR3 in DNA: TGTGCCAGCAGCTCCAGGACAGGGGAGTTCGCCGGGGAGCTGTTTTTT. Its translation: CASSSRTGEFAGELFF.

The V gene is TRBV10-2, the J gene TRBJ2-7; D unresolved. V was trimmed by 1 base and J by 2 bases, leaving 3 bases between them. Per germline, CDR1 WSHSY and CDR2 SAAADI. The CDR3 runs 12 residues. For the CDR3, the DNA is TGCGCCAGCAGTGAGTTGGCCTACGAGCAGTACTTC. Translated: CASSELAYEQYF.

The chain recombines TRBV6-1 with TRBJ1-4; 11 nucleotides line up with TRBD1. The V segment lost 10 bases and the J segment 1 base; nucleotides outside the gene matches: 5. The CDR3 totals 15 residues. The V gene's germline CDR1 is MNHNS and CDR2 SASEGT. CDR3 residues: CATRDRGGTNEKLFF. In DNA, the CDR3 is TGTGCCACCCGGGACAGGGGGGGAACTAATGAAAAACTGTTTTTT.

DNA for the CDR3: TGTGCCAGTAGTCCCACAGGGGAGGGAGGGGCCAACGTCCTGACTTTC. Its protein product is CASSPTGEGGANVLTF. This chain connects TRBV19 to TRBJ2-6; D might be TRBD1 or TRBD2, each matching 7 bases. The V end was cut by 5 bases, the J end by 4 bases, with 15 bases between. The CDR3 has 16 residues. Germline CDR1 LNHDA, CDR2 SQIVND (reference sequence).

On this clone: This may come from a read error, since a much larger clone is one base off. V usage is TRBV5-6 and J usage is TRBJ2-5; a weak D match, TRBD1 (6 bases). Germline CDR1 reads SGHDT; CDR2 reads YYEEEE. V gave up 1 base and J gave up 5 bases, with 9 bases separating them. This CDR3 has 13 amino acids. Written as DNA, the CDR3 is TGTGCCAGCAGCTTGCTGGACAGTGAGACCCAGTACTTC. It encodes CASSLLDSETQYF.

V gene TRBV1 combines with J gene TRBJ2-1; TRBD1 is taken as the D call from the table, unchecked against the DNA. TRBV1 is an annotated pseudogene. The CDR3 is 17 residues long. The CDR3 reads CTSSHLTGPTSQGEQFF. Here the CDR3 DNA reads TGCACCAGCAGCCATTTGACAGGCCCCACAAGTCAGGGTGAGCAGTTCTTC.